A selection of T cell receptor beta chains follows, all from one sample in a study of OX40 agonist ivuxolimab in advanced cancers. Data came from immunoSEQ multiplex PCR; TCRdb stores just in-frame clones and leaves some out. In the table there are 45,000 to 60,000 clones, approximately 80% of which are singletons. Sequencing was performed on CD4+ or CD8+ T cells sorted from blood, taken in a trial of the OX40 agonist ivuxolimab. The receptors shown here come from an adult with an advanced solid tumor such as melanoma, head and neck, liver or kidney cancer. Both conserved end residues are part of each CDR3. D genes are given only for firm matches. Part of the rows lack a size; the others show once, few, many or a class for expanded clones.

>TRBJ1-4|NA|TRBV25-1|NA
CASSDVGWEKLFF
TGTGCCAGCAGTGATGTAGGGTGGGAAAAACTGTTTTTT
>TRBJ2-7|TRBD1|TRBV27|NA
CASSPDRASYEQYF
TGTGCCAGCAGCCCAGACAGGGCGTCCTACGAGCAGTACTTC
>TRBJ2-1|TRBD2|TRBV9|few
CASSAPQAGAGNEQFF
TGTGCCAGCAGCGCCCCGCAAGCGGGGGCGGGAAATGAGCAGTTCTTC
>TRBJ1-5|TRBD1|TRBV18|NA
CASSADRPYQPQHF
TGTGCCAGCTCAGCGGACAGGCCCTATCAGCCCCAGCATTTT
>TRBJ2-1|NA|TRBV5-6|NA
CASSLGGLRGDEQFF
TGTGCCAGCAGCTTGGGTGGGCTCCGAGGGGATGAGCAGTTCTTC
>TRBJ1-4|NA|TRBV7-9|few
CASSIWGEKLFF
TGTGCCAGCAGTATCTGGGGGGAAAAACTGTTTTTT
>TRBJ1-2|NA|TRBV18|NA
CASSPGRPYGYTF
TGTGCCAGCTCACCAGGCAGGCCCTATGGCTACACCTTC
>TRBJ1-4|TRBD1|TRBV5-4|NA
CASSFQGGEKLFF
TGTGCCAGCAGCTTTCAGGGGGGTGAAAAACTGTTTTTT
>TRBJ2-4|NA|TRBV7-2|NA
CASSLTGALAKNIQYF
TGTGCCAGCAGCTTGACTGGAGCTCTAGCCAAAAACATTCAGTACTTC
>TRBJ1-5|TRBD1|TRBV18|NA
CASSLDRAAQPQHF
TGTGCCAGCTCACTAGACAGGGCGGCTCAGCCCCAGCATTTT
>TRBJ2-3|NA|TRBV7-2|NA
CASIRGAFSTDTQYF
TGTGCCAGCATCAGGGGGGCGTTCAGCACAGATACGCAGTATTTT
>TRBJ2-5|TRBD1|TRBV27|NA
CASSPRTGGRETQYF
TGTGCCAGCAGTCCCAGGACAGGGGGCAGGGAGACCCAGTACTTC
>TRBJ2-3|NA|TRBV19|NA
CASSIGSLGTDTQYF
TGTGCCAGTAGTATCGGGAGTCTGGGCACAGATACGCAGTATTTT
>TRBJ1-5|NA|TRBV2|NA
CASSPRGARNQPQHF
TGTGCCAGCAGTCCCAGGGGAGCGCGCAATCAGCCCCAGCATTTT
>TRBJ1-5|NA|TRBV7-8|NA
CASSPSGGPAQPQHF
TGTGCCAGCTCCCCTTCTGGGGGGCCGGCCCAGCCCCAGCATTTT
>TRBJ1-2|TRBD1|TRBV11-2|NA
CASRNLEEGAYGYTF
TGTGCCAGCAGGAATTTAGAAGAGGGGGCCTATGGCTACACCTTC
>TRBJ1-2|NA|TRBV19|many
CASSGFQDGYTF
TGTGCCAGTAGTGGGTTTCAGGATGGCTACACCTTC
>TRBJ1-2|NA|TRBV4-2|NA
CASSQETGKGGYTF
TGTGCCAGCAGCCAAGAGACAGGTAAAGGCGGCTACACCTTC
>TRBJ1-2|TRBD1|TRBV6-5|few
CASSRLPTGNNGYTF
TGTGCCAGCAGTCGCCTCCCGACAGGGAATAATGGCTACACCTTC
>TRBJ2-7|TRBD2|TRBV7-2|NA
CASSLTAGAGAYEQYF
TGTGCCAGCAGCTTAACGGCGGGAGCAGGCGCCTACGAGCAGTACTTC
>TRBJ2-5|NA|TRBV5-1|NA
CASSFEGFREETQYF
TGCGCCAGCAGCTTCGAGGGGTTCAGGGAAGAGACCCAGTACTTC
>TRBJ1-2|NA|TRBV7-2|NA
CASSFRPGLNYGYTF
TGTGCCAGCAGCTTCCGGCCAGGGCTTAACTATGGCTACACCTTC
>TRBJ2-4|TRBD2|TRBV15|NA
CATSRVKAGEQYF
TGTGCCACCAGCAGAGTGAAGGCGGGGGAGCAGTACTTC
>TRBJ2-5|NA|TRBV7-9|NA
CASSLWEGGSTQYF
TGTGCCAGCAGCTTATGGGAAGGGGGGTCGACCCAGTACTTC